Shown below are 22 T cell receptor beta chains from a single sample sequenced in a study of T cell responses to AZD1222 COVID-19 vaccine. Clones were read by immunoSEQ multiplex PCR, and TCRdb kept only the in-frame ones, dropping some. The table includes 90,000 to 110,000 clones, over 75% detected once. The sequenced sample was peripheral blood, obtained 28 days after the second AZD1222 dose. Receptors were obtained from an adult who received the AZD1222 COVID-19 vaccine.

This clone was counted only a few times. The rearrangement joins TRBV7-2 to TRBJ1-3; no reliable D call. The CDR3 covers 15 residues. CDR1 SGHTA and CDR2 FQGNSA come from the germline V gene. Trimming took 1 base from V and 4 from J, leaving 11 bases between them. Written as DNA, the CDR3 is TGTGCCAGCAGCTTAGTAAACAGTGCCGGAAACACCATATATTTT. It translates to CASSLVNSAGNTIYF.

Notes on this clone: The sample holds other DNA sequences that translate to the same CDR3. This sequence joins TRBV6-4 and TRBJ2-2, with D unresolved. With 3 bases removed from V and 0 bases from J, the gap between germline ends came to 5 bases. The CDR3 extends over 14 amino acids. Germline lookup yields CDR1 MRHNA and CDR2 SNTAGT. The CDR3 loop reads CASSDGTNTGELFF. The CDR3 DNA sequence: TGTGCCAGCAGTGATGGGACGAACACCGGGGAGCTGTTTTTT.

The chain recombines TRBV9 with TRBJ1-6; possibly TRBD1 for D (6 bases). Germline V gene lookup returns CDR1 SGDLS and CDR2 YYNGEE. V was pared by 5 bases and J by 1 base, with 16 bases between. The CDR3 contains 17 residues. The CDR3 bases are TGTGCCAGCAGGAGGGACACGGAGGGGTCCTATAATTCACCCCTCCACTTT. It translates to CASRRDTEGSYNSPLHF.

This clone was recorded only once. V usage is TRBV5-4 and J usage is TRBJ2-2, with 11 bases fitting TRBD1. The CDR3 length is 16 residues. Germline-derived CDR1 and CDR2 are SGHNT and YYREEE (reference sequence). With V trimmed by 4 bases and J by 5 bases, 7 bases remained unmatched. The CDR3: CASSIGQGARTGELFF. CDR3 nucleotides: TGTGCCAGCAGCATAGGACAGGGGGCGAGGACCGGGGAGCTGTTTTTT.

J is TRBJ1-2 and V is TRBV30, with D perhaps matching TRBD1 (5 bases). Germline CDR1 GTSNPN, CDR2 SVGIG (reference sequence). The V and J ends lost 3 bases and 2 bases respectively, with 10 bases between them. The CDR3 is 13 residues long. CDR3 coding DNA: TGTGCCTGGAGGGGGGTTAACAACTATGGCTACACCTTC. Protein sequence: CAWRGVNNYGYTF.

The gene calls are TRBV4-2 and TRBJ2-5, with TRBD1 matching 8 bases. The V gene end was trimmed by 3 bases and the J gene end by 5 bases; junction bases not matched to a gene: 8. Germline V gives CDR1 LGHNA, CDR2 YNFKEQ. The CDR3 has 15 residues. CDR3: CASSHPDRDFETQYF. The CDR3 DNA sequence: TGTGCCAGCAGCCATCCGGACAGGGATTTTGAGACCCAGTACTTC.

V is TRBV11-2 and J is TRBJ1-3; D remains ambiguous. CDR3 size: 14 residues. Between the trimmed V and J ends, which lost 6 bases and 0 bases, there was a span of 9 bases. Germline assignment: CDR1 SGHAT and CDR2 FQNNGV. The CDR3 loop reads CASRMLLSGNTIYF. The CDR3 region has the DNA TGTGCCAGCAGGATGCTACTCTCTGGAAACACCATATATTTT.

The chain combines TRBV4-1 with TRBJ2-5; D gene uncertain. Germline V gene data show CDR1 as MGHRA and CDR2 as YSYEKL. V gave up 4 bases and J gave up 2 bases, with 14 bases separating them. This CDR3 is built from 15 residues. Written as DNA, the CDR3 is TGCGCCAGCAGCCCCGGTGATGGCGGACAAGAGACCCAGTACTTC. Translating gives CASSPGDGGQETQYF.

The chain couples TRBV6-1 to TRBJ1-5; D gene uncertain. The CDR3 length is 15 residues. Deletions cut 1 base from V and 9 bases from J, with 16 bases between. The germline V gene has CDR1 MNHNS and CDR2 SASEGT. CDR3 nucleotide sequence: TGTGCCAGCAGTGAAGGAGGAGCAGGCTCGGGGCCCCAGCATTTT. This sequence encodes CASSEGGAGSGPQHF.

This clone was seen only once. The gene calls are TRBV7-9 and TRBJ1-2, with 9 bases lining up with TRBD1. Germline CDR1 SEHNR, CDR2 FQNEAQ (reference sequence). With V trimmed by 5 bases and J by 2 bases, 12 bases remained unmatched. The CDR3 has 17 amino acids. The CDR3 bases are TGTGCCAGCAGCCATAGTTGGGGACAGGGTGTGAACTATGGCTACACCTTC. This sequence encodes CASSHSWGQGVNYGYTF.

This clone was detected a few times. The chain links TRBV6-1 to TRBJ1-2; possible D gene TRBD1, 6 bases. Germline assignment: CDR1 MNHNS and CDR2 SASEGT. This CDR3 region has 17 residues. V was trimmed by 3 bases and J by 6 bases, leaving 23 bases between them. As DNA, the CDR3 is TGTGCCAGCAGTGAGAACGACAGGTGGGCTCTTCTAGATGGCTACACCTTC. This encodes CASSENDRWALLDGYTF.

The gene calls are TRBV13 and TRBJ1-2; D ambiguous. The CDR3 consists of 13 residues. The V end was cut by 5 bases, the J end by 4 bases, with 11 bases between. Germline CDR1 and CDR2: PRHDT and FYEKMQ (reference sequence). CDR3 nucleotides: TGTGCCAGCAGCCTAAGGACTTTCTATGGCTACACCTTC. This gives the protein CASSLRTFYGYTF. The variable domain in full, completed from reference TRBV13 and TRBJ1-2, reads AAGVIQSPRHLIKEKRETATLKCYPIPRHDTVYWYQQGPGQDPQFLISFYEKMQSDKGSIPDRFSAQQFSDYHSELNMSSLELGDSALYFCASSLRTFYGYTFGSGTRLTVV.

The chain carries TRBV7-8 and TRBJ2-1; D is perhaps TRBD2 (6 bases). The CDR3 runs 16 residues. Trimming left V 1 base short and J 3 bases short, with 13 bases between. CDR1 is SGHVS, CDR2 FQNEAQ, per germline. CDR3 region: CASSLGGDWSYNEQFF. The CDR3 region has the DNA TGTGCCAGCAGCTTAGGGGGGGACTGGAGCTACAATGAGCAGTTCTTC.

The sample holds one count of this clone. The CDR3 nucleotides read TGCAGCGTTGACTTGCCCGAATCTAGCGGGAGCTACGAGCAGTACTTC. It is translated as CSVDLPESSGSYEQYF. The chain joins TRBV29-1 to TRBJ2-7, with 10 bases matching TRBD2. Trimming cost V 3 bases and J 3 bases; bases outside gene matches: 11. Germline CDR1 and CDR2: SQVTM and ANQGSEA. The CDR3 runs to 16 residues.

This chain connects TRBV5-1 to TRBJ2-5, with TRBD1 matching 11 bases. CDR1 SGHRS and CDR2 YFSETQ come from the germline V gene. With V trimmed by 4 bases and J by 4 bases, 3 bases remained unmatched. CDR3 size: 14 residues. The CDR3 DNA reads TGCGCCAGCAGCAGGACAGGGGGCTTAGAGACCCAGTACTTC. It is translated as CASSRTGGLETQYF.

The chain is built from TRBV5-4 and TRBJ1-1; tentatively, D is TRBD1 (6 bases). V gave up 4 bases and J gave up 7 bases, with 17 bases separating them. Germline lookup yields CDR1 SGHNT and CDR2 YYREEE (reference sequence). The length of the CDR3 is 14 residues. In DNA, the CDR3 is TGTGCCAGCAGCCCACATCCGGCGGACAGTGAAGCTTTCTTT. Its protein is CASSPHPADSEAFF.

The chain joins TRBV29-1 to TRBJ2-3; 12 nucleotides agree with TRBD2. Germline CDR1 and CDR2: SQVTM and ANQGSEA. The CDR3 is 15 residues long. The trim removed 5 bases at V and 0 bases at J, leaving 3 bases unmatched. This CDR3 reads CSVIGTSGSTDTQYF. CDR3 sequence (DNA): TGCAGCGTTATCGGGACTAGCGGGAGCACAGATACGCAGTATTTT.

This sequence joins TRBV7-3 and TRBJ1-2, with 7 positions matching TRBD1. Germline lookup yields CDR1 SGHTA and CDR2 FQGTGA. Trimming at V came to 5 bases and at J to 4 bases, leaving 7 bases not matched to a gene. This CDR3 is 14 amino acids long. Written as DNA, the CDR3 is TGTGCCAGCAGCGCCGACAGGGATGGCTATGGCTACACCTTC. Its translation is CASSADRDGYGYTF.

This chain connects TRBV6-4 to TRBJ1-4; TRBD1 matches at 7 bases. After removal of 0 bases from V and 3 bases from J, the junction contained 7 bases not matched to a gene. This CDR3 is 17 amino acids long. The germline V gene has CDR1 MRHNA and CDR2 SNTAGT. The CDR3: CASSDSRDSQANEKLFF. The CDR3 nucleotides are TGTGCCAGCAGTGACTCGCGGGACAGCCAGGCTAATGAAAAACTGTTTTTT.

The genes are TRBV7-2 and TRBJ2-1; 12 bases are shared with TRBD2. This CDR3 is built from 16 residues. The ends lost 5 bases at V and 8 bases at J; junction bases unmatched: 10. Germline CDR1 and CDR2: SGHTA and FQGNSA. For the CDR3, the DNA is TGTGCCAGCAGCCCTACGCTAGCGGGGGGGCGGGATGAGCAGTTCTTC. Protein sequence: CASSPTLAGGRDEQFF. The full variable domain, completed using reference TRBV7-2 and TRBJ2-1, is GAGVSQSPSNKVTEKGKDVELRCDPISGHTALYWYRQSLGQGLEFLIYFQGNSAPDKSGLPSDRFSAERTGGSVSTLTIQRTQQEDSAVYLCASSPTLAGGRDEQFFGPGTRLTVL.

This clone has a single count. One end of the junction fails to match germline, which may point to a read error. This rearrangement joins TRBV2 to TRBJ2-1; TRBD1 is a possible D gene (5 bases). The CDR3 runs 13 residues. Germline CDR1 is SNHLY and CDR2 is FYNNEI. CDR3: CVSQGDSYNEQFF. The DNA of the CDR3 is TGTGTCAGCCAGGGTGACTCCTACAATGAGCAGTTCTTC.

This clone occurred once. The chain joins TRBV7-6 to TRBJ1-1, with 11 positions matching TRBD1. The CDR3 length is 17 residues. Germline V gene data show CDR1 as SGHVS and CDR2 as FNYEAQ. Trimming at V came to 1 base and at J to 4 bases, leaving 8 bases not matched to a gene. The CDR3: CASSLGAGQGAGTEAFF. CDR3 nucleotides: TGTGCCAGCAGCTTAGGGGCAGGACAGGGGGCGGGCACTGAAGCTTTCTTT.